What follows are 3 T cell receptor beta chains derived from one specimen sequenced in a study of blood T cell repertoires in COVID-19. Some clones are missing from TCRdb's copy, which holds only in-frame ones; the method was immunoSEQ multiplex PCR. The sample holds under 75,000 clones, roughly 80% seen once. The sequencing sample was made of peripheral blood. Receptors originate from a woman aged 50 to 60 with active or convalescent COVID-19.

The J gene is TRBJ2-5, the V gene TRBV3-1 (or the pseudogene TRBV3-2); D possibly corresponds to TRBD1 (5 bases). Germline CDR1 is LGHDT and CDR2 is YNNKEL (reference sequence). There are 15 residues in the CDR3. Between the trimmed V and J ends, which lost 1 base and 9 bases, there was a span of 18 bases. The CDR3 sequence is CASSQGGYGKSAQYF. In DNA, the CDR3 is TGTGCCAGCAGCCAAGGGGGCTACGGCAAATCGGCCCAGTACTTC.

The chain is built from TRBV6-2 or TRBV6-3 and TRBJ2-7; 11 bases map to TRBD2. With 5 bases clipped from V and 3 bases from J, the junction kept 3 bases outside the gene matches. Germline V gives CDR1 MNHEY, CDR2 SVGEGT. The CDR3 runs to 14 residues. The CDR3 is CASSRTSGFYEQYF. CDR3 nucleotides: TGTGCCAGCAGTCGGACTAGCGGGTTCTACGAGCAGTACTTC.

The genes are TRBV25-1 and TRBJ2-5; TRBD2 matches 9 bases. This CDR3 contains 14 residues. Germline V gene data show CDR1 as MGHDK and CDR2 as SYGVNS. The ends lost 5 bases at V and 5 bases at J; junction bases unmatched: 6. This chain's CDR3 is CASSQRGRVETQYF. The CDR3 coding sequence is TGTGCCAGCAGTCAGCGCGGGAGGGTGGAGACCCAGTACTTC.